This TCR beta chain emerged from a study of PD-L1 blockade in urothelial cancer. Background on the study: Patients arrived having already received 0 to 3 prior chemotherapy regimens.

The germline gives CDR1 SGHNT, CDR2 YYREEE (reference sequence). V was cut by 5 bases and J by 2 bases, with 13 bases left in between. This CDR3 contains 14 residues. Sequencing was performed with immunoSEQ multiplex PCR; in TCRdb, only in-frame clones are kept and a portion is missing. The sample includes some 60,000 clones, around 84% seen only once; the top ten take 2.5% to 3.5%. Each patient contributed between 1 and 8 total time points of blood mononuclear cells, pretreatment and during treatment. Sample: PBMCs, taken around atezolizumab (anti-PD-L1) treatment. This chain uses TRBV5-4 with TRBJ1-1, with D possibly matching TRBD1 (5 bases). The sequence came from a man aged 50 to 60 with urothelial cancer. CDR3 coding DNA: TGTGCCAGCAGTCGTGACAGCCCAAACACTGAAGCTTTCTTT. This codes for CASSRDSPNTEAFF.